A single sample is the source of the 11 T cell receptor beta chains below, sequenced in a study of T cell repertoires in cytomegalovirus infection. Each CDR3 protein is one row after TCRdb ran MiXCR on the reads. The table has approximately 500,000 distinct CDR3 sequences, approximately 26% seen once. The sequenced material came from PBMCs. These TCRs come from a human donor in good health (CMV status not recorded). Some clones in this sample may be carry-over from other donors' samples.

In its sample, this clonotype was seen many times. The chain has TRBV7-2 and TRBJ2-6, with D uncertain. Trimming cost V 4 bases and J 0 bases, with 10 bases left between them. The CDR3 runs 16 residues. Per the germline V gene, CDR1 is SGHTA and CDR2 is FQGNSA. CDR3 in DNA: TGTGCCAGCAGCTCGAGACAAACCTCTGGGGCCAACGTCCTGACTTTC. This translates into CASSSRQTSGANVLTF. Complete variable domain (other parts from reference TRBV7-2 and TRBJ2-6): GAGVSQSPSNKVTEKGKDVELRCDPISGHTALYWYRQSLGQGLEFLIYFQGNSAPDKSGLPSDRFSAERTGGSVSTLTIQRTQQEDSAVYLCASSSRQTSGANVLTFGAGSRLTVL.

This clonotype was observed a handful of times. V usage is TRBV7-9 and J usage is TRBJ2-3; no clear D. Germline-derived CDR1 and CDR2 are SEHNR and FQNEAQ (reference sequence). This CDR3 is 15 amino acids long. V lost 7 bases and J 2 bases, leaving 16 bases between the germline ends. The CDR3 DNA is TGTGCCAGCACCCCGCGGCAGAGCACCACAGATACGCAGTATTTT. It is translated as CASTPRQSTTDTQYF.

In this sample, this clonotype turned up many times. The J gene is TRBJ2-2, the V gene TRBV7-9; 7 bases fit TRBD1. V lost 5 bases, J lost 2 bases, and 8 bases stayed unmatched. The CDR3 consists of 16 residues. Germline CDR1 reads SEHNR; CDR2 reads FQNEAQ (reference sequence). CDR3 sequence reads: CASSRYRGLNTGELFF. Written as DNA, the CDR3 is TGTGCCAGCAGCCGTTACAGGGGCCTAAACACCGGGGAGCTGTTTTTT. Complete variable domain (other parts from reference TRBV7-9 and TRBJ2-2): DTGVSQNPRHKITKRGQNVTFRCDPISEHNRLYWYRQTLGQGPEFLTYFQNEAQLEKSRLLSDRFSAERPKGSFSTLEIQRTEQGDSAMYLCASSRYRGLNTGELFFGEGSRLTVL.

The CDR3: CASGGVAGGSETQYF. In DNA form, the CDR3 reads TGTGCCAGCGGGGGGGTAGCGGGAGGGAGCGAGACCCAGTACTTC. The rearrangement joins TRBV28 to TRBJ2-5; 11 bases map to TRBD2. The CDR3 contains 15 residues. V trimming: 8 bases; J trimming: 5 bases; junction bases outside the gene matches: 10. Germline values: CDR1 MDHEN, CDR2 SYDVKM.

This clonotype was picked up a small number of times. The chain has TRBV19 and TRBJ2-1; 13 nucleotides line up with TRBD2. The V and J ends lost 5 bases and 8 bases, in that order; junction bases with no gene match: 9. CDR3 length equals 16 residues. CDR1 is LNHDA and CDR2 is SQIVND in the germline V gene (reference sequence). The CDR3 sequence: CASSPRLAGGLYEQFF. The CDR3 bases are TGTGCCAGTAGTCCTCGACTAGCGGGGGGTCTATATGAGCAGTTCTTC.

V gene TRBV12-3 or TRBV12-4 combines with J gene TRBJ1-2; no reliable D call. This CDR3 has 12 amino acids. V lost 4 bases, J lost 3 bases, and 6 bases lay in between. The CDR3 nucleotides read TGTGCCAGCAGTTACGAGGACTATGGCTACACCTTC. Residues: CASSYEDYGYTF.

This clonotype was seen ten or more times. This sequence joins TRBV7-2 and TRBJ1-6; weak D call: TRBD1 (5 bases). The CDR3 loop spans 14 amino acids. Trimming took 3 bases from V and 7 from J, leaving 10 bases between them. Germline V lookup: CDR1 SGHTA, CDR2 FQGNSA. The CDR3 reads CASSFSGTNSPLHF. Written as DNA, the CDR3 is TGTGCCAGCAGCTTCTCAGGGACGAATTCACCCCTCCACTTT.

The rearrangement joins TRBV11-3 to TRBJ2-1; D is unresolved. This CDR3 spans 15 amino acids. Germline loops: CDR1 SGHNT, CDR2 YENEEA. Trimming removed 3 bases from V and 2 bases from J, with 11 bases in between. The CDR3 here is CASSFGNGPYNEQFF. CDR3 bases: TGTGCCAGCAGCTTCGGAAACGGCCCCTACAATGAGCAGTTCTTC.

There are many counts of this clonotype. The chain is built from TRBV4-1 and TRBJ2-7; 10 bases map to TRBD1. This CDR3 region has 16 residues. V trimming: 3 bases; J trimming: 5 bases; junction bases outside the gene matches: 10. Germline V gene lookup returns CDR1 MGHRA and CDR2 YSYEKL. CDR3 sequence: CASSQSDRGGIDEQYF. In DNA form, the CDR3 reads TGCGCCAGCAGCCAGTCGGACAGGGGGGGCATCGACGAGCAGTACTTC.

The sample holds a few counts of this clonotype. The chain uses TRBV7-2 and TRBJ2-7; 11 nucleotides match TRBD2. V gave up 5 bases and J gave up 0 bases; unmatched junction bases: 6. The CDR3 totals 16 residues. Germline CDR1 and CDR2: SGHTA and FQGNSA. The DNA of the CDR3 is TGTGCCAGCAGCCACGCCGGGACTAGCGGCTCCTACGAGCAGTACTTC. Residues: CASSHAGTSGSYEQYF.

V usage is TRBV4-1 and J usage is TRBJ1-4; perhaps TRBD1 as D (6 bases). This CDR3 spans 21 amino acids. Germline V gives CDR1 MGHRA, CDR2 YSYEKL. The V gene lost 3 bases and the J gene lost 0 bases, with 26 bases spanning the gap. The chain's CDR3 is CASSQLFGGGAGSATNEKLFF. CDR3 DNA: TGCGCCAGCAGCCAGTTATTTGGGGGGGGCGCAGGATCAGCAACTAATGAAAAACTGTTTTTT.